This T cell receptor (beta chain) was identified in a study of cytomegalovirus exposure and HLA in healthy donors. On the study more broadly: The platform used for the 110 or so validation repertoires matched that of the roughly 670 first-cohort repertoires, a later analysis reported.

Clones were read by immunoSEQ multiplex PCR, and TCRdb kept only the in-frame ones, dropping some. The table has 200,000 to 300,000 clones, 70% to 90% seen once. CDR3 length equals 14 residues. Per germline, CDR1 MNHNY and CDR2 SVGAGI (reference sequence). V gave up 0 bases and J gave up 3 bases, with 9 bases separating them. The donors were members of the validation cohort, which comprised 90 to 150 subjects and was separate from the first cohort of 666 subjects. Whole-study findings and limits: In the roughly 120 validation repertoires, about 94% of cluster scores exceeded 0, per a later analysis. Rare sequences made up most TCRs, while some public TCRs were found in many donors.

Remarks on this clone: The antigen remains unidentified.

This clonotype was obtained from a woman under 40 in good health and CMV-seropositive. J is TRBJ2-7 and V is TRBV6-6, with D unclear. The sequenced sample was PBMCs. The CDR3 sequence is CASSYSRGGYEQYF. The CDR3 DNA sequence: TGTGCCAGCAGTTACTCCCGAGGCGGCTACGAGCAGTACTTC.